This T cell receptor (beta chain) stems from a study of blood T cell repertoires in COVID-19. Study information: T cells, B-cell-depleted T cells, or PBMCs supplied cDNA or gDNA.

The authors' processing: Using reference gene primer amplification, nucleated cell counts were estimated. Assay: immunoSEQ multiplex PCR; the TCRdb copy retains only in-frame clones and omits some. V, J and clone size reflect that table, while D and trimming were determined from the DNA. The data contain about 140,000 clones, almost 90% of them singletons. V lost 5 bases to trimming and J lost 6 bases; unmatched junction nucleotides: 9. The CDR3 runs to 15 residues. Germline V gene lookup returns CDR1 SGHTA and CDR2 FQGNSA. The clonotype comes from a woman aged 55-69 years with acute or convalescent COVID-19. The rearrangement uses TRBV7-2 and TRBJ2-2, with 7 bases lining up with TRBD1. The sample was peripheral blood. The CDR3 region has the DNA TGTGCCAGCAGCATCGGGACAGTAAAACCCGGGGAGCTGTTTTTT. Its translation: CASSIGTVKPGELFF.